Following are 23 T cell receptor beta chains from one sample sequenced in a study of blood T cell repertoires in COVID-19. Only in-frame clones appear in the TCRdb table, and some are missing; sequencing was by immunoSEQ multiplex PCR. The sample lists about 82,000 clones, over 70% seen once, with about 17% in the top ten. Material: peripheral blood. The receptors here all came from an older woman with acute or convalescent COVID-19.

This rearrangement joins TRBV29-1 to TRBJ1-1; tentatively, D is TRBD1 (6 bases). From germline, CDR1 is SQVTM and CDR2 ANQGSEA. The CDR3 is made up of 14 amino acids. The germline V and J ends were trimmed by 4 bases and 0 bases, with 12 bases remaining between them. CDR3 nucleotide sequence: TGCAGCGTTGCTCTACAGGGCCTGAACACTGAAGCTTTCTTT. Translated, it gives CSVALQGLNTEAFF.

The chain uses TRBV10-3 and TRBJ2-3; D might be TRBD1 (5 bases). Trimming took off 7 bases at V and 2 bases at J, with 13 bases between the two ends. In germline, CDR1 is ENHRY, CDR2 SYGVKD. The CDR3 is made up of 14 amino acids. The CDR3 nucleotides read TGTGCCATCAAGGGGTCTACGTCCACAGATACGCAGTATTTT. Encoded protein: CAIKGSTSTDTQYF.

The rearrangement links TRBV19 to TRBJ1-3, with unresolved D. V shed 1 base and J shed 0 bases, with 7 bases lying between them. Germline lookup yields CDR1 LNHDA and CDR2 SQIVND (reference sequence). There are 15 residues in the CDR3. The CDR3 DNA is TGTGCCAGTAGTATAGGGGGAGACTCTGGAAACACCATATATTTT. Encoded protein: CASSIGGDSGNTIYF. Complete variable domain (other parts from reference TRBV19 and TRBJ1-3): DGGITQSPKYLFRKEGQNVTLSCEQNLNHDAMYWYRQDPGQGLRLIYYSQIVNDFQKGDIAEGYSVSREKKESFPLTVTSAQKNPTAFYLCASSIGGDSGNTIYFGEGSWLTVV.

The chain joins TRBV7-2 to TRBJ2-7; 8 bases map to TRBD2. With 5 bases clipped from V and 6 bases from J, the junction kept 15 bases outside the gene matches. Germline V gene data show CDR1 as SGHTA and CDR2 as FQGNSA. The CDR3 contains 16 residues. In nucleotides, the CDR3 is TGTGCCAGCAGCCCCCCTCCGGGACTAGTTAGTCTCGAGCAGTACTTC. Translating gives CASSPPPGLVSLEQYF.

The CDR3 reads CSVEGQGANEQFF. CDR3 nucleotides: TGCAGCGTTGAAGGGCAGGGGGCTAATGAGCAGTTCTTC. The chain links TRBV29-1 to TRBJ2-1, with 8 bases that match TRBD1. The CDR3 sequence is 13 residues long. V lost 1 base and J lost 7; bases outside the gene matches: 3. Germline V gene lookup returns CDR1 SQVTM and CDR2 ANQGSEA.

The gene calls are TRBV24-1 and TRBJ1-1; 9 nucleotides line up with TRBD1. The trim removed 7 bases at V and 5 bases at J, leaving 10 bases unmatched. CDR1 is KGHDR and CDR2 is SFDVKD in the germline V gene. CDR3 length equals 15 residues. This CDR3 is CATREDRGIWTEAFF. The CDR3 DNA reads as TGTGCCACCAGGGAGGACAGGGGAATCTGGACTGAAGCTTTCTTT.

CDR3 bases: TGTGCCAGCAGCGCTCAGGGCTCTAATGAAAAACTGTTTTTT. Residues: CASSAQGSNEKLFF. The chain carries TRBV9 and TRBJ1-4, with D possibly matching TRBD1 (5 bases). Trimming pared 3 bases from V and 3 bases from J, leaving 9 bases between. Germline V gene sequence: CDR1 SGDLS, CDR2 YYNGEE. There are 14 residues in the CDR3. Using reference TRBV9 and TRBJ1-4 for the parts outside the CDR3, the full variable domain is DSGVTQTPKHLITATGQRVTLRCSPRSGDLSVYWYQQSLDQGLQFLIQYYNGEERAKGNILERFSAQQFPDLHSELNLSSLELGDSALYFCASSAQGSNEKLFFGSGTQLSVL.

The chain carries TRBV5-1 and TRBJ2-7; 8 nucleotides align to TRBD1. J lost 3 bases, V lost 2 bases, and 7 bases had no gene match. The germline V gene has CDR1 SGHRS and CDR2 YFSETQ. CDR3 length equals 15 residues. CDR3 DNA sequence: TGCGCCAGCAGCTTAGCCCCCGGGACAGGCTACGAGCAGTACTTC. Translation gives CASSLAPGTGYEQYF. Supplemented by reference TRBV5-1 and TRBJ2-7, the full variable domain reads KAGVTQTPRYLIKTRGQQVTLSCSPISGHRSVSWYQQTPGQGLQFLFEYFSETQRNKGNFPGRFSGRQFSNSRSEMNVSTLELGDSALYLCASSLAPGTGYEQYFGPGTRLTVT.

This clone was recorded once. V is TRBV12-5 and J is TRBJ2-1; D possibly corresponds to TRBD2 (6 bases). CDR3 length: 13 residues. Germline-derived CDR1 and CDR2 are LGHNT and FRNRAP. V lost 5 bases and J lost 12, with 17 bases in between. CDR3 DNA sequence: TGTGCTAGTGGTCAACAACCCGGGGGTGGGCAGTTCTTC. It translates to CASGQQPGGGQFF.

This clone was observed a few times. The rearrangement joins TRBV29-1 to TRBJ2-1, with 14 bases that match TRBD2. The junction had 7 bases not matched to a gene; V was cut back by 0 bases and J by 6 bases. The V gene's germline CDR1 is SQVTM and CDR2 ANQGSEA. The CDR3 totals 17 residues. CDR3 in amino acids: CSVEDRTSGRTGNEQFF. The DNA of the CDR3 is TGCAGCGTTGAAGATCGGACTAGCGGGAGGACAGGCAATGAGCAGTTCTTC.

The chain recombines TRBV5-1 with TRBJ2-1; 14 nucleotides align to TRBD2. Germline lookup yields CDR1 SGHRS and CDR2 YFSETQ. The CDR3 covers 15 residues. V lost 3 bases, J lost 9 bases, and 5 bases stayed unmatched. CDR3 amino acids: CASSSGLAGAGEQFF. DNA of the CDR3: TGCGCCAGCAGCTCGGGACTAGCGGGAGCCGGTGAGCAGTTCTTC.

The rearrangement uses TRBV2 and TRBJ1-3; D perhaps matches TRBD1 (5 bases). V was clipped by 1 base and J by 3 bases, with 16 bases between them. Per germline, CDR1 SNHLY and CDR2 FYNNEI. CDR3 size: 17 residues. This CDR3 reads CASSEDMVGGYGNTIYF. CDR3 sequence (DNA): TGTGCCAGCAGTGAAGATATGGTGGGGGGTTATGGAAACACCATATATTTT.

The genes are TRBV29-1 and TRBJ1-2; D gene unclear. Germline CDR1 is SQVTM and CDR2 is ANQGSEA. V was pared by 4 bases and J by 6 bases, with 12 bases between. The CDR3 length is 12 residues. CDR3 residues: CSVVGGNNGYTF. Written as DNA, the CDR3 is TGCAGCGTTGTAGGAGGGAATAATGGCTACACCTTC.

The rearrangement links TRBV5-1 to TRBJ2-5, with 9 bases matching TRBD2. CDR1 SGHRS and CDR2 YFSETQ come from the germline V gene. Trimming cost V 0 bases and J 5 bases; bases outside gene matches: 8. The CDR3 sequence is 16 residues long. The CDR3 is CASSLAGGRAFETQYF. As DNA, the CDR3 is TGCGCCAGCAGCTTGGCCGGCGGGAGGGCCTTCGAGACCCAGTACTTC. The full variable domain, rest sourced from reference TRBV5-1 and TRBJ2-5, is KAGVTQTPRYLIKTRGQQVTLSCSPISGHRSVSWYQQTPGQGLQFLFEYFSETQRNKGNFPGRFSGRQFSNSRSEMNVSTLELGDSALYLCASSLAGGRAFETQYFGPGTRLLVL.

The chain has TRBV5-1 and TRBJ2-1; 9 bases agree with TRBD1. Trimming took 1 base from V and 7 from J; bases not matched to a gene: 6. This CDR3 comprises 15 residues. Germline lookup yields CDR1 SGHRS and CDR2 YFSETQ. DNA for the CDR3: TGCGCCAGCAGCTTGTTGTCGGGACAGGGAAATGAGCAGTTCTTC. It is translated as CASSLLSGQGNEQFF.

V usage is TRBV7-2 and J usage is TRBJ1-1, with TRBD1 matching 9 bases. V was pared by 5 bases and J by 8 bases, with 9 bases of the junction left unmatched. CDR1 and CDR2 (germline): SGHTA, FQGNSA. This CDR3 has 14 amino acids. The CDR3 protein is CASSPLGGTGEAFF. In nucleotides, the CDR3 is TGTGCCAGCAGCCCACTGGGGGGGACAGGGGAAGCTTTCTTT.

The rearrangement joins TRBV30 to TRBJ1-3; a possible D gene is TRBD1 (5 bases). The CDR3 contains 13 residues. Germline V lookup: CDR1 GTSNPN, CDR2 SVGIG (reference sequence). Trimming removed 8 bases at V and 3 bases at J, with 14 bases between. The CDR3 DNA is TGTGCCGCGGGACGGACCGTTGGAAACACCATATATTTT. Translated, it gives CAAGRTVGNTIYF.

This chain links TRBV11-3 with TRBJ1-4; no clear D. Trimming shortened V by 5 bases and J by 0 bases, and 13 bases separated the two germline ends. CDR3 length equals 16 residues. The germline V gene has CDR1 SGHNT and CDR2 YENEEA. The CDR3 here is CASSPRPAATNEKLFF. The CDR3 nucleotides are TGTGCCAGCAGCCCCCGTCCCGCGGCAACTAATGAAAAACTGTTTTTT. Complete variable domain (other parts from reference TRBV11-3 and TRBJ1-4): EAGVVQSPRYKIIEKKQPVAFWCNPISGHNTLYWYLQNLGQGPELLIRYENEEAVDDSQLPKDRFSAERLKGVDSTLKIQPAELGDSAVYLCASSPRPAATNEKLFFGSGTQLSVL.

The chain recombines TRBV5-1 with TRBJ2-2, with unresolved D. The CDR3 length is 14 residues. V was pared by 0 bases and J by 1 base, with 4 bases between. Per germline, CDR1 SGHRS and CDR2 YFSETQ. As DNA, the CDR3 is TGCGCCAGCAGCTTGGGACAGAACACCGGGGAGCTGTTTTTT. It specifies CASSLGQNTGELFF. The full variable domain, with the rest looked up from reference TRBV5-1 and TRBJ2-2, is KAGVTQTPRYLIKTRGQQVTLSCSPISGHRSVSWYQQTPGQGLQFLFEYFSETQRNKGNFPGRFSGRQFSNSRSEMNVSTLELGDSALYLCASSLGQNTGELFFGEGSRLTVL.

V is TRBV24-1 and J is TRBJ2-3, with 8 positions matching TRBD2. The V gene's germline CDR1 is KGHDR and CDR2 SFDVKD. The CDR3 is 16 amino acids. V was pared by 3 bases and J by 5 bases, with 9 bases of the junction left unmatched. DNA of the CDR3: TGTGCCACCAGTGATAATAAGCGGGAGTTCGGAGATACGCAGTATTTT. Its protein product is CATSDNKREFGDTQYF.

This rearrangement joins TRBV6-5 to TRBJ1-3, with 8 bases fitting TRBD1. Germline V gene lookup returns CDR1 MNHEY and CDR2 SVGAGI. The CDR3 covers 15 residues. Unmatched junction bases numbered 2, after V lost 0 bases and J lost 4 bases. CDR3 amino acids: CASSYSDRAGNTIYF. CDR3 in DNA: TGTGCCAGCAGTTACTCGGACAGGGCGGGAAACACCATATATTTT.

CDR3 sequence: CASSPSRGGGTEAFF. The CDR3, as DNA: TGTGCCAGTAGCCCATCTAGGGGGGGAGGAACTGAAGCTTTCTTT. The chain joins TRBV19 to TRBJ1-1, with D tentatively TRBD1 (6 bases). The CDR3 is 15 amino acids. CDR1 LNHDA and CDR2 SQIVND come from the germline V gene (reference sequence). Trimming took off 6 bases at V and 5 bases at J, with 19 bases between the two ends.

The gene calls are TRBV21-1 and TRBJ1-6; TRBD1, the D gene given by the table, was not confirmed from the DNA. TRBV21-1 is a recognized pseudogene. The CDR3 loop spans 14 amino acids. Written as DNA, the CDR3 is TGTGCCGTCCCAGAACGCTCCTATAATTCACCCCTCCACTTT. Translated, it gives CAVPERSYNSPLHF.